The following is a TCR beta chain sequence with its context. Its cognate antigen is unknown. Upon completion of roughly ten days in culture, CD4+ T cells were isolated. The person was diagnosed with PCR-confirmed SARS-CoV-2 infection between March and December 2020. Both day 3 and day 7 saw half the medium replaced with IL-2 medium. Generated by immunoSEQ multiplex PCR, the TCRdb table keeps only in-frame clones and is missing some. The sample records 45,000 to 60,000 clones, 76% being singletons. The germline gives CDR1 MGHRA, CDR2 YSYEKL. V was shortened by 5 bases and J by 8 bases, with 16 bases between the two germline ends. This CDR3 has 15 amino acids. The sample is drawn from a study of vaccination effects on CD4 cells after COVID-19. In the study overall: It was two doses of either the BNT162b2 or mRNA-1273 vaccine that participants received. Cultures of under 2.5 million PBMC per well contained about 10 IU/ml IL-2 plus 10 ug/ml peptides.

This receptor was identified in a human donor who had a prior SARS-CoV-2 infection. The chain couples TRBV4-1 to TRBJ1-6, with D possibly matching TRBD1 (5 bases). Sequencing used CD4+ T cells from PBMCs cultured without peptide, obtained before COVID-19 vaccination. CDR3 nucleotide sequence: TGCGCCAGCAGCACACAGGACTTCGGGGATTCACCCCTCCACTTT. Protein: CASSTQDFGDSPLHF.